These T cell receptor beta chains were read from a single sample in a study of blood T cells in healthy people across ages. Via MiXCR, TCRdb re-called the 5' RACE reads, giving one row per CDR3 protein. Of 800,000 or so distinct CDR3 sequences in the sample, around 45% were seen once. Sequenced: blood. The receptors come from a man of 80 years or more in good health. The CDR3 runs from the conserved cysteine through the conserved F or W. Fields, in order: D gene, clone size, J gene, V gene, CDR3 protein, CDR3 DNA. D genes are given only for firm matches. Clone size is shown for a subset of rows, as once, few, many or a class of expanded clone.

TRBD2 | . | TRBJ2-7 | TRBV5-1 | CASSFDSSGVSYEQYF | TGCGCCAGCAGCTTTGATTCTAGCGGGGTATCCTACGAGCAGTACTTC
. | few | TRBJ2-7 | TRBV7-2 | CASSLVQTYEQYF | TGTGCCAGCAGCTTAGTACAAACCTACGAGCAGTACTTC
TRBD2 | . | TRBJ2-7 | TRBV28 | CASSPTLAISYEQYF | TGTGCCAGCAGTCCCACACTAGCGATCTCCTACGAGCAGTACTTC
TRBD2 | once | TRBJ2-5 | TRBV7-2 | CASSSGLAAGQETQYF | TGTGCCAGCAGCTCCGGACTAGCAGCAGGCCAAGAGACCCAGTACTTC
. | . | TRBJ1-2 | TRBV20-1 | CSASDGYGYTF | TGCAGTGCTTCCGACGGGTATGGCTACACCTTC
TRBD1 | . | TRBJ2-1 | TRBV30 | CAWGITGGEHNEQFF | TGTGCCTGGGGGATAACAGGGGGAGAACACAATGAGCAGTTCTTC
. | few | TRBJ2-5 | TRBV5-1 | CASSSRSEGTQYF | TGCGCCAGCAGCTCCAGAAGCGAAGGGACCCAGTACTTC
TRBD1 | few | TRBJ1-1 | TRBV24-1 | CATSEKPLTGGNTEAFF | TGTGCCACCAGTGAGAAGCCGCTGACAGGGGGAAACACTGAAGCTTTCTTT
. | many | TRBJ2-5 | TRBV28 | CASGQNGDGQETQYF | TGTGCCAGCGGTCAGAACGGGGACGGGCAAGAGACCCAGTACTTC
TRBD2 | . | TRBJ2-7 | TRBV18 | CASTQTSAYEQYF | TGTGCCAGCACGCAGACTAGCGCCTACGAGCAGTACTTC
TRBD1 | . | TRBJ2-4 | TRBV29-1 | CSVEAGTGYIQYF | TGCAGCGTTGAAGCCGGGACAGGGTACATTCAGTACTTC
. | few | TRBJ1-2 | TRBV28 | CATSGQPINYGYTF | TGTGCCACCTCAGGACAGCCGATCAACTATGGCTACACCTTC
TRBD2 | . | TRBJ2-1 | TRBV9 | CASSSLAGRYNERFF | TGTGCCAGCAGCTCCCTAGCGGGACGGTACAATGAGCGGTTCTTC
. | few | TRBJ2-1 | TRBV7-2 | CASSLDSGLEQFF | TGTGCCAGCAGCTTGGATTCTGGACTAGAGCAGTTCTTC
. | many | TRBJ1-2 | TRBV4-3 | CASSQGTYGYTF | TGTGCCAGCAGCCAAGGGACATATGGCTACACCTTC
. | . | TRBJ1-4 | TRBV2 | CASLLSQGNEKLFF | TGTGCCAGCCTACTCTCTCAGGGTAATGAAAAACTGTTTTTT
. | few | TRBJ2-5 | TRBV20-1 | CSAWPASREATQYF | TGCAGTGCTTGGCCCGCGAGTAGAGAGGCGACCCAGTACTTC
TRBD1 | . | TRBJ1-4 | TRBV20-1 | CSARHQGGLSEKLFF | TGCAGTGCTAGACATCAGGGGGGTTTAAGTGAAAAACTGTTTTTT
. | once | TRBJ2-7 | TRBV6-5 | CASSPGGSPFEQYF | TGTGCCAGCAGTCCAGGGGGGTCCCCTTTCGAGCAGTACTTC
. | . | TRBJ2-7 | TRBV3-1 | CASSQEDYLREQYF | TGTGCCAGCAGCCAAGAAGATTACCTTCGAGAGCAGTACTTC
TRBD1 | many | TRBJ1-2 | TRBV20-1 | CSARSSGTGLAYGYTF | TGCAGTGCCAGATCATCCGGGACAGGGCTTGCCTATGGCTACACCTTC
. | . | TRBJ1-2 | TRBV27 | CASSPLVRTAYGYTF | TGTGCCAGCAGTCCCCTGGTCCGGACAGCCTATGGCTACACCTTC
. | few | TRBJ2-7 | TRBV5-1 | CASRPAGTRRTEYNEQYF | TGCGCCAGCAGACCGGCCGGGACAAGGAGGACGGAGTACAATGAGCAGTACTTC
. | once | TRBJ2-1 | TRBV4-1 | CASGQFTHNEQFF | TGCGCCAGCGGCCAATTTACTCACAATGAGCAGTTCTTC
. | . | TRBJ1-2 | TRBV20-1 | CSASPGLANGYTF | TGCAGTGCTAGCCCAGGCTTGGCGAATGGCTACACCTTC
TRBD1 | . | TRBJ1-1 | TRBV28 | CASSSIGQGGTEAFF | TGTGCCAGCAGTTCCATAGGACAGGGTGGCACTGAAGCTTTCTTT
. | . | TRBJ1-2 | TRBV5-1 | CASSLRPDPNYGYTF | TGCGCCAGCAGCTTGAGGCCGGACCCAAACTATGGCTACACCTTC
. | . | TRBJ1-1 | TRBV30 | CAWKKVDNTEAFF | TGTGCCTGGAAGAAAGTGGATAACACTGAAGCTTTCTTT
TRBD2 | . | TRBJ2-7 | TRBV7-2 | CASSPRPGREGHYEQYF | TGTGCCAGCAGCCCACGGCCCGGGCGGGAGGGCCATTACGAGCAGTACTTC
TRBD1 | . | TRBJ2-3 | TRBV12-3/TRBV12-4 | CASSTKGQGMDWDTQYF | TGTGCCAGCAGTACTAAGGGACAGGGAATGGACTGGGATACGCAGTATTTT
. | few | TRBJ2-1 | TRBV20-1 | CSASTSNEQFF | TGCAGTGCGAGTACTAGCAATGAGCAGTTCTTC
. | . | TRBJ2-1 | TRBV4-2 | CASSHDTSRVQFF | TGTGCCAGCAGCCATGACACTAGTAGGGTGCAGTTCTTC
TRBD2 | . | TRBJ2-7 | TRBV6-2/TRBV6-3 | CASISRTSETYF | TGTGCCAGCATCAGTAGGACTAGCGAGACGTACTTC
TRBD1 | . | TRBJ1-2 | TRBV29-1 | CSVREVEGAGGYTF | TGCAGCGTTAGGGAGGTTGAGGGGGCAGGGGGCTACACCTTC
TRBD2 | . | TRBJ2-1 | TRBV4-2 | CASSLYGGTSGSFYNEQFF | TGTGCCAGCAGCCTGTATGGAGGGACTAGCGGGAGTTTTTACAATGAGCAGTTCTTC
. | many | TRBJ2-5 | TRBV5-1 | CASSFNSMGQETQYF | TGCGCCAGCAGCTTTAACAGTATGGGGCAAGAGACCCAGTACTTC
. | . | TRBJ1-1 | TRBV30 | CASRAVNKRAFF | TGTGCATCGAGGGCAGTCAACAAGAGGGCTTTCTTT
TRBD2 | . | TRBJ2-1 | TRBV20-1 | CSAPLGLGDYEQFF | TGCAGTGCCCCATTGGGACTAGGGGACTATGAGCAGTTCTTC
. | . | TRBJ2-3 | TRBV10-3 | CAIRSSTSTDTQYF | TGTGCCATCAGGAGTAGCACTAGCACAGATACGCAGTATTTT
. | few | TRBJ2-7 | TRBV12-3/TRBV12-4 | CASYQGAGNEQYF | TGTGCCAGCTATCAGGGAGCGGGCAATGAGCAGTACTTC
. | few | TRBJ2-3 | TRBV5-1 | CASSLTAPGTDTQYF | TGCGCCAGCAGCTTGACGGCCCCGGGGACAGATACGCAGTATTTT
. | . | TRBJ2-5 | TRBV20-1 | CSARADRTGWWTQYF | TGCAGTGCTAGAGCCGATAGGACCGGTTGGTGGACCCAGTACTTC